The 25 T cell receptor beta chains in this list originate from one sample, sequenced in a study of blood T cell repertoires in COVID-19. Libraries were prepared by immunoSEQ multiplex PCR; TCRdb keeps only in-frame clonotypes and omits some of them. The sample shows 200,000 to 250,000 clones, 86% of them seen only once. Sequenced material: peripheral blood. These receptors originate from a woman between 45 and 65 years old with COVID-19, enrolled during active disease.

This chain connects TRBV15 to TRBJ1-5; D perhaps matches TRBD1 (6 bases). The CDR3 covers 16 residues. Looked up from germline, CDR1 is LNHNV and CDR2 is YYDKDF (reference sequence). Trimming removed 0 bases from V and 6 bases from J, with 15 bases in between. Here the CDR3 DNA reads TGTGCCACCAGCAGAGATAGGACAGAGCGAGGTCAGCCCCAGCATTTT. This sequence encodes CATSRDRTERGQPQHF.

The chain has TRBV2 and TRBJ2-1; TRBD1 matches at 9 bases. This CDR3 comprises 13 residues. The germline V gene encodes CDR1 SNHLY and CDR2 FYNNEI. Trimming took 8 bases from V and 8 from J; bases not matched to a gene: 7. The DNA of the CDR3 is TGTGCCAGCGCGGGGACAGGGTCCCATGAGCAGTTCTTC. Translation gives CASAGTGSHEQFF.

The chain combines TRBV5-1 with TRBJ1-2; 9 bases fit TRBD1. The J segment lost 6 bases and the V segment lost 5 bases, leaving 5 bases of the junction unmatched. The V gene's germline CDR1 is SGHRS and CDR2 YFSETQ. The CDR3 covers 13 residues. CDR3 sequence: CASRRDRDDGYTF. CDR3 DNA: TGCGCCAGCAGGAGGGACAGGGACGATGGCTACACCTTC.

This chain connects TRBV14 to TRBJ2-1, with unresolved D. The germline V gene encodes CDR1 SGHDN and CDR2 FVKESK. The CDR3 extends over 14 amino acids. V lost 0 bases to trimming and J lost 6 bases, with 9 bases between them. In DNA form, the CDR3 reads TGTGCCAGCAGCCAAGAACACAGCCTCAATGAGCAGTTCTTC. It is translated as CASSQEHSLNEQFF.

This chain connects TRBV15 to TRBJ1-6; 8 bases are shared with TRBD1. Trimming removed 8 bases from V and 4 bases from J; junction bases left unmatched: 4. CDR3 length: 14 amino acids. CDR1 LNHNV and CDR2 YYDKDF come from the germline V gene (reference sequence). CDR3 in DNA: TGTGCCACCCAAGACAGGGGTTATAATTCACCCCTCCACTTT. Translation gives CATQDRGYNSPLHF.

The CDR3 protein is CASSPPWTGGATEAFF. CDR3 DNA: TGTGCCAGCAGCCCGCCCTGGACAGGGGGCGCGACTGAAGCTTTCTTT. This rearrangement joins TRBV6-6 to TRBJ1-1, with 11 nucleotides matching TRBD1. V lost 6 bases to trimming and J lost 5 bases; unmatched junction nucleotides: 11. Germline V gene data show CDR1 as MNHNY and CDR2 as SVGAGI (reference sequence). The CDR3 loop spans 16 amino acids.

The CDR3 loop is CASRPLTGGSSYEQYF. CDR3 in DNA: TGTGCCAGCAGACCTCTGACAGGGGGCAGCTCCTACGAGCAGTACTTC. This chain links TRBV11-2 with TRBJ2-7; 10 nucleotides align to TRBD1. Germline CDR1 SGHAT, CDR2 FQNNGV. V trimming: 6 bases; J trimming: 0 bases; junction bases outside the gene matches: 8. This CDR3 contains 16 residues. Filled out from reference TRBV11-2 and TRBJ2-7, the complete variable domain reads EAGVAQSPRYKIIEKRQSVAFWCNPISGHATLYWYQQILGQGPKLLIQFQNNGVVDDSQLPKDRFSAERLKGVDSTLKIQPAKLEDSAVYLCASRPLTGGSSYEQYFGPGTRLTVT.

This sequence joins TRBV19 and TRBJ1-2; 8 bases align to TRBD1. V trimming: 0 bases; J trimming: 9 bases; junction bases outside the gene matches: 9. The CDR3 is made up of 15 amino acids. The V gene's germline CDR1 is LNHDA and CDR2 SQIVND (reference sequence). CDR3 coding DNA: TGTGCCAGTAGTATAGATCGGACAGGGCCGGGAAGCTACACCTTC. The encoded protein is CASSIDRTGPGSYTF.

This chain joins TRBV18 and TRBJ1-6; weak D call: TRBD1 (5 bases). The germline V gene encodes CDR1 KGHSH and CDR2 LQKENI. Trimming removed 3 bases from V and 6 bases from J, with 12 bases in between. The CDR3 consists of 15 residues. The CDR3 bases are TGTGCCAGCTCACCCGAAGGGGCTCCTAATTCACCCCTCCACTTT. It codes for CASSPEGAPNSPLHF.

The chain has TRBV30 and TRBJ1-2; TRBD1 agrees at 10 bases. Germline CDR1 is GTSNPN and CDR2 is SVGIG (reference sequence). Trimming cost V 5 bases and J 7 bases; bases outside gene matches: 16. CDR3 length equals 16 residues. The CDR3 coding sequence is TGTGCCTGGGAGGTGTCCCGGGACAGGGGAATGGGTGGCTACACCTTC. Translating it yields CAWEVSRDRGMGGYTF.

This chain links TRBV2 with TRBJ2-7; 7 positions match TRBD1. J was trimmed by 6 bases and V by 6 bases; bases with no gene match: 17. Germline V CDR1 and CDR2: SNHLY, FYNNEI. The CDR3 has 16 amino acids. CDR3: CASRRADRLVVSEQYV. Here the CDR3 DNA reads TGTGCCAGCAGGCGGGCGGACAGGTTGGTGGTAAGCGAGCAGTACGTC.

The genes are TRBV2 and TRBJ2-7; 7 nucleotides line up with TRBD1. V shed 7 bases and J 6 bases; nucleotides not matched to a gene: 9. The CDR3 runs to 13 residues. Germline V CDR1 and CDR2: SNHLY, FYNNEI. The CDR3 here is CASTLTGEGEQYV. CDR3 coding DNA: TGTGCCAGCACCCTTACAGGGGAAGGCGAGCAGTACGTC.

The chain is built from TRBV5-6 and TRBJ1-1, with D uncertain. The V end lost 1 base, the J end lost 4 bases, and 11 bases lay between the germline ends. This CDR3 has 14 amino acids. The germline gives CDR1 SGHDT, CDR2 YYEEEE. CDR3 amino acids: CASSLSTGITEAFF. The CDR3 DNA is TGTGCCAGCAGCTTGAGTACGGGTATCACTGAAGCTTTCTTT.

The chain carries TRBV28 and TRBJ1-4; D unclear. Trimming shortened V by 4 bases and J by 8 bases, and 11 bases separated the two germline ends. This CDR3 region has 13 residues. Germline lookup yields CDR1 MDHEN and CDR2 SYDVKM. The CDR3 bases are TGTGCCAGCAGTTCCGTGAATGAGGAAAAACTGTTTTTT. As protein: CASSSVNEEKLFF.

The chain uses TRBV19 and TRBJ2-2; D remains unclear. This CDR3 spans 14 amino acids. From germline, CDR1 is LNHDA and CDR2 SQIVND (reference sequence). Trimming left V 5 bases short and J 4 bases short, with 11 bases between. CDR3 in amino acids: CASSPERGTGELFF. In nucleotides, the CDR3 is TGTGCCAGTAGTCCAGAGCGCGGCACCGGGGAGCTGTTTTTT.

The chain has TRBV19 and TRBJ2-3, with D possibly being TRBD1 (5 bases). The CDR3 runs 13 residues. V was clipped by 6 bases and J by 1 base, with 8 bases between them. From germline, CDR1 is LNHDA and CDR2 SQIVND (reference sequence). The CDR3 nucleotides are TGTGCCAGTAGCAGGGTTGGCACAGATACGCAGTATTTT. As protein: CASSRVGTDTQYF. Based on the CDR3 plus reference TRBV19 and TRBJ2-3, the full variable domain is DGGITQSPKYLFRKEGQNVTLSCEQNLNHDAMYWYRQDPGQGLRLIYYSQIVNDFQKGDIAEGYSVSREKKESFPLTVTSAQKNPTAFYLCASSRVGTDTQYFGPGTRLTVL.

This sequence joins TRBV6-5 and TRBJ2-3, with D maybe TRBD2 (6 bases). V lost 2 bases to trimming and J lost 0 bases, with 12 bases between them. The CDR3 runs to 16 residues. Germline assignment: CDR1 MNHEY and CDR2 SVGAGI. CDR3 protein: CASSYPSGVSTDTQYF. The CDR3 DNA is TGTGCCAGCAGTTACCCATCGGGGGTGAGCACAGATACGCAGTATTTT.

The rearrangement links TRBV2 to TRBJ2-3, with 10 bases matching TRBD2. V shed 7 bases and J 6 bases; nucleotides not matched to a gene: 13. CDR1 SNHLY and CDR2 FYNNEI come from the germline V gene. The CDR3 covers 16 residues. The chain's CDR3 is CASTWTSGPPGDTQYF. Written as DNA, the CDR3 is TGTGCCAGCACCTGGACTAGCGGCCCACCGGGGGATACGCAGTATTTT.

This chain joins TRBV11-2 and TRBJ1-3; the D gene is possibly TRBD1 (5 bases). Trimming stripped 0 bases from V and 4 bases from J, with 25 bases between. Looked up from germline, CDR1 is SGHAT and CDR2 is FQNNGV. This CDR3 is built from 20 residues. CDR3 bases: TGTGCCAGCAGCTTAGAGCTTGGCGGGACTATCCACTCCCGGGGAAACACCATATATTTT. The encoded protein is CASSLELGGTIHSRGNTIYF.

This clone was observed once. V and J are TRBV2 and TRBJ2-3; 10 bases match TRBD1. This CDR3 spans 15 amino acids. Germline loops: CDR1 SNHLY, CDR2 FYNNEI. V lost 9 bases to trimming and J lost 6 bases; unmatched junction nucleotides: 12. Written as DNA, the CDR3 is TGTGCCAGTACGACCCGGGACAGGGGTGAGGATACGCAGTATTTT. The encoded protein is CASTTRDRGEDTQYF.

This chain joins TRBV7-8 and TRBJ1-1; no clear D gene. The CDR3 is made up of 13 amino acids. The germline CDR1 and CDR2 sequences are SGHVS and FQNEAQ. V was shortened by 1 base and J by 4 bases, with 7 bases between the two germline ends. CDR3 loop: CASSLGQRTEAFF. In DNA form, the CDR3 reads TGTGCCAGCAGCTTAGGGCAGCGCACTGAAGCTTTCTTT.

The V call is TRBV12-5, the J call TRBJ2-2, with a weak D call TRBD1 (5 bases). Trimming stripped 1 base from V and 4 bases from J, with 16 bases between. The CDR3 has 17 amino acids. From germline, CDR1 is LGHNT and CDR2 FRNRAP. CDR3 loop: CASGLASTGRTTGELFF. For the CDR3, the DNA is TGTGCTAGTGGTTTGGCCTCAACAGGACGAACCACCGGGGAGCTGTTTTTT.

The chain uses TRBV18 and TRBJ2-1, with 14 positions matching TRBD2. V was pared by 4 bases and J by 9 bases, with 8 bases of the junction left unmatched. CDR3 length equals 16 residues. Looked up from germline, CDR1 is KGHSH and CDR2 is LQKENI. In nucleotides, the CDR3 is TGTGCCAGCTCACGACTGGGGACTAGCGGGGGTGGTGAGCAGTTCTTC. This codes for CASSRLGTSGGGEQFF.

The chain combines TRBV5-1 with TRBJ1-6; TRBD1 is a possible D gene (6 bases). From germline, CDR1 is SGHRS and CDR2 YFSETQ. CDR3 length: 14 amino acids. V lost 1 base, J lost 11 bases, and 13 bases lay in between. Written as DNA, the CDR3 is TGCGCCAGCAGCTTGACGGCAGGGGATCCACCCCTCCACTTT. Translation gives CASSLTAGDPPLHF.

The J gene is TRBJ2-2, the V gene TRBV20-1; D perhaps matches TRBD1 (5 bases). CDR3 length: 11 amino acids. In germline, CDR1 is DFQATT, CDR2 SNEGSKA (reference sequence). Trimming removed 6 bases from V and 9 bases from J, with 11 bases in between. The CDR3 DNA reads TGCAGTGCAATGACAGATAGGGAGCTGTTTTTT. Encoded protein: CSAMTDRELFF.